This entry lists 9 T cell receptor beta chains sequenced from one sample in a study of cytomegalovirus exposure and HLA in healthy donors. PCR was performed using 60 Vbeta and 13 Jbeta primers. Data came from immunoSEQ multiplex PCR; TCRdb stores just in-frame clones and leaves some out. The table has 110,000 or so clones, 76% seen once. Sequencing was done on a sample of PBMCs. These receptors all stem from a woman aged 50 to 65 in good health and CMV-seropositive.

The rearrangement links TRBV7-9 to TRBJ1-1; 8 nucleotides line up with TRBD1. The V segment lost 5 bases and the J segment 5 bases; nucleotides outside the gene matches: 7. This CDR3 is 14 amino acids long. Germline CDR1 is SEHNR and CDR2 is FQNEAQ (reference sequence). The CDR3 here is CASSPEQGETEAFF. The CDR3 DNA follows: TGTGCCAGCAGCCCCGAACAGGGGGAGACTGAAGCTTTCTTT.

V is TRBV5-1 and J is TRBJ1-6; D remains ambiguous. CDR3 length: 12 residues. CDR1 and CDR2 from the germline V gene are SGHRS and YFSETQ. The germline V and J ends were trimmed by 3 bases and 7 bases, with 5 bases remaining between them. The CDR3 DNA is TGCGCCAGCAGCTCGGGAAATTCACCCCTCCACTTT. It specifies CASSSGNSPLHF.

This clone was found a few times. The genes are TRBV19 and TRBJ2-2; 7 bases fit TRBD2. Losses at the gene ends were 3 bases for V and 3 bases for J; bases not matched to a gene: 10. This CDR3 is 17 amino acids long. CDR1 LNHDA and CDR2 SQIVND come from the germline V gene (reference sequence). The CDR3 DNA reads as TGTGCCAGTAGTATTGTGGGTCGGGGAGGGGACACCGGGGAGCTGTTTTTT. This gives the protein CASSIVGRGGDTGELFF.

The V gene is TRBV18, the J gene TRBJ1-1; 11 bases fit TRBD1. With V trimmed by 3 bases and J by 6 bases, 3 bases remained unmatched. The CDR3 runs to 14 residues. Germline-derived CDR1 and CDR2 are KGHSH and LQKENI. The CDR3 region has the DNA TGTGCCAGCTCACCTGGGGACAGGGGGGCTGAAGCTTTCTTT. It encodes CASSPGDRGAEAFF.

V and J are TRBV7-2 and TRBJ2-3, with D tentatively TRBD1 (5 bases). CDR3 length: 14 residues. The germline CDR1 and CDR2 sequences are SGHTA and FQGNSA. V was trimmed by 6 bases and J by 3 bases, leaving 13 bases between them. The CDR3 loop is CASRLKGSTDTQYF. Written as DNA, the CDR3 is TGTGCCAGCAGGCTAAAGGGGTCAACAGATACGCAGTATTTT.

The rearrangement links TRBV5-1 to TRBJ2-7; 9 bases map to TRBD1. CDR1 is SGHRS and CDR2 is YFSETQ in the germline V gene. This CDR3 region has 14 residues. Trimming at V came to 3 bases and at J to 4 bases, leaving 5 bases not matched to a gene. CDR3 bases: TGCGCCAGCAGCTCACAGGGGGCGTTGTACGAGCAGTACTTC. The encoded protein is CASSSQGALYEQYF.

The V and J genes are TRBV4-2 and TRBJ1-5; D may be TRBD1 (5 bases). V shed 0 bases and J shed 7 bases, with 13 bases lying between them. The V gene's germline CDR1 is LGHNA and CDR2 YNFKEQ. This CDR3 region has 15 residues. The CDR3 loop reads CASSQDPAGLQPQHF. The CDR3 coding sequence is TGTGCCAGCAGCCAAGACCCGGCAGGGCTACAGCCCCAGCATTTT.

A word on this clone: One junction end disagrees with the germline gene, perhaps due to a read error. This sequence joins TRBV7-3 and TRBJ2-2; 7 bases agree with TRBD1. In germline, CDR1 is SGHTA, CDR2 FQGTGA. The CDR3 is made up of 12 amino acids. CDR3 sequence: CASSKGDRELFF. DNA for the CDR3: TGTGCCAGCAGCAAGGGCGACAGGGAACTGTTTTTT.

The chain couples TRBV5-4 to TRBJ2-2; TRBD2 matches 9 bases. This CDR3 region has 14 residues. The V and J ends lost 7 bases and 2 bases, in that order; junction bases with no gene match: 3. Per the germline V gene, CDR1 is SGHNT and CDR2 is YYREEE (reference sequence). CDR3 residues: CASQREANTGELFF. CDR3 sequence (DNA): TGTGCCAGCCAGCGGGAGGCCAACACCGGGGAGCTGTTTTTT.